The 7 T cell receptor beta chains in this list originate from one sample, sequenced in a study of blood T cell repertoires in COVID-19. Using immunoSEQ multiplex PCR, the repertoire was profiled, and TCRdb retains in-frame clones only, with some absent. The table includes about 300,000 clones, 85% to 90% detected once. Sequencing used PBMCs or T cells enriched from blood (not recorded which). The receptors come from a woman between 18 and 30 years old who had recovered from COVID-19.

This chain connects TRBV6-5 to TRBJ2-7, with a possible D match to TRBD2 (6 bases). V lost 6 bases, J lost 3 bases, and 12 bases lay in between. Germline V lookup: CDR1 MNHEY, CDR2 SVGAGI. The CDR3 is 13 amino acids. The CDR3 coding sequence is TGTGCCAGCAGGCGGGACCCGTTCTACGAGCAGTACTTC. It yields the protein CASRRDPFYEQYF.

This chain connects TRBV9 to TRBJ1-6, with a weak D call TRBD1 (5 bases). Per germline, CDR1 SGDLS and CDR2 YYNGEE. Trimming pared 1 base from V and 16 bases from J, leaving 18 bases between. This CDR3 has 14 amino acids. In nucleotides, the CDR3 is TGTGCCAGCAGCGTAATTGACAGCTCCTCCTATCTCCACTTT. Its translation is CASSVIDSSSYLHF.

This chain connects TRBV7-8 to TRBJ1-5; the D gene is possibly TRBD1 (5 bases). CDR1 is SGHVS and CDR2 is FQNEAQ in the germline V gene. The CDR3 spans 17 residues. The V gene lost 1 base and the J gene lost 3 bases, with 16 bases spanning the gap. CDR3 bases: TGTGCCAGCAGCTTAGGGAATGGGGGGTTTACCAATCAGCCCCAGCATTTT. Protein sequence: CASSLGNGGFTNQPQHF.

J is TRBJ1-5 and V is TRBV19, with TRBD1 matching 11 bases. Germline trimming cut 8 bases from V and 2 bases from J; bases unmatched to any gene: 5. The CDR3 has 15 amino acids. Germline V gene data show CDR1 as LNHDA and CDR2 as SQIVND (reference sequence). CDR3: CASALGQGGNQPQHF. The CDR3, as DNA: TGTGCCAGTGCGTTGGGACAGGGGGGCAATCAGCCCCAGCATTTT.

V is TRBV19 and J is TRBJ2-3; tentative D call: TRBD1 (5 bases). V lost 3 bases and J lost 0, with 16 bases in between. Germline lookup yields CDR1 LNHDA and CDR2 SQIVND (reference sequence). The CDR3 spans 17 residues. CDR3 amino acids: CASSISLDSSSTDTQYF. CDR3 sequence (DNA): TGTGCCAGTAGTATCTCATTAGACAGCTCTAGCACAGATACGCAGTATTTT.

The rearrangement uses TRBV5-4 and TRBJ1-4, with D hard to call. The CDR3 consists of 14 residues. The V and J ends lost 7 bases and 5 bases respectively, with 15 bases between them. Germline CDR1 is SGHNT and CDR2 is YYREEE (reference sequence). The CDR3 loop is CASRKGGPNEKLFF. DNA of the CDR3: TGTGCCAGCCGAAAGGGAGGTCCGAATGAAAAACTGTTTTTT.

Only one count was recorded for this clone. A much larger clone differs from this one at a single base, so this may be a read error. DNA of the CDR3: TGTGCCAGCAGTCCAGGGGACGAGCAGTACTTC. As protein: CASSPGDEQYF. The V gene is TRBV6-1, the J gene TRBJ2-7; tentatively, D is TRBD1 (6 bases). Trimming pared 5 bases from V and 5 bases from J, leaving 7 bases between. CDR1 is MNHNS and CDR2 is SASEGT in the germline V gene. The CDR3 is 11 amino acids.